This T cell receptor beta chain was sequenced in a study of blood T cells in healthy people across ages. At the level of the study: With template switching, about one barcoded beta molecule was captured per two T cells.

PCR was performed a second time for about 7 to 12 cycles using a sample-barcoded 5' primer and a J-beta primer mix. TCRdb fed the 5' RACE reads into MiXCR, producing one record per CDR3 protein. The sample includes about 1,500,000 distinct CDR3 sequences, over 25% of them seen just once. This CDR3 is built from 17 residues. The trim removed 0 bases at V and 1 base at J, leaving 3 bases unmatched. CDR1 and CDR2 from the germline V gene are SGHRS and YFSETQ. Every sample gave at least 5 micrograms of total RNA when it was extracted. General study results and limits: Across the age range, TCR beta diversity per million T cells fell in a roughly linear way. The percentage of naive T cells correlated strongly with TCR beta diversity.

Comment on this clonotype: The target antigen is unknown.

The sequence was obtained from a woman in her 30s in good health. The chain carries TRBV5-1 and TRBJ1-4; 10 nucleotides line up with TRBD1. The source material was blood. The CDR3 DNA reads as TGCGCCAGCAGCTTGGCGGGACAGGGGAGAACTAATGAAAAACTGTTTTTT. It codes for CASSLAGQGRTNEKLFF.